This TCR beta chain was recovered during a study of blood T cells in healthy people across ages. This clonotype was picked up a small number of times. A sample-barcoded 5' primer and a J-beta primer mix were used in a second PCR of about 7 to 11 cycles. One entry per CDR3 protein, called by TCRdb with MiXCR from the 5' RACE reads. This sample has around 990,000 distinct CDR3 sequences; approximately 26% occur once, and the top ten carry approximately 0.71%. This same sample was also taken into another study, of T cells of mothers and their children. That source adds: Thymic selection molds TCR recombination output in a comparable way in related and unrelated pairs.

Sequencing was performed on blood. This sequence was found in a girl aged 2-10 years in good health.

CDR3 sequence (DNA): TGTGCCAGCCGAAAGACTAGCGGGGGCGAAGAGACCCAGTACTTC. Encoded protein: CASRKTSGGEETQYF. The V and J genes are TRBV19 and TRBJ2-5; 12 nucleotides line up with TRBD2. V dropped 9 bases and J dropped 3; count of bases not matched to a gene: 8. There are 15 residues in the CDR3. The germline CDR1 and CDR2 sequences are LNHDA and SQIVND (reference sequence).